The entry below gives a single T cell receptor (beta chain) sequence along with its context. This record comes from a study of blood T cell repertoires in COVID-19. Study background: The origin of the acute and convalescent COVID-19 samples was the United States, Italy and Spain. PBMCs, B-cell-depleted T cells, or T cells were the source of the cDNA or gDNA that made up the material.

CDR1 MDHEN and CDR2 SYDVKM come from the germline V gene. V was cut by 11 bases and J by 0 bases, with 8 bases left in between. The CDR3 covers 13 residues. Per the original methods: Reference gene primer amplification gave nucleated cell count estimates. The table came from immunoSEQ multiplex PCR; TCRdb's copy has only in-frame clones and leaves some out. V, J and clone size derive from that table, while D and trimming were established from the DNA sequence. There are some 190,000 clones in the sample; under 90% occur only once, and 5.5% to 8.5% lies in the top ten. Sequenced input: peripheral blood. This receptor was obtained from a man aged 55 to 70 with acute or convalescent COVID-19. J is TRBJ1-6 and V is TRBV28; no firm D call. DNA for the CDR3: TGTGCCGGTTCGAGCTCCTATAATTCACCCCTCCACTTT. This encodes CAGSSSYNSPLHF.